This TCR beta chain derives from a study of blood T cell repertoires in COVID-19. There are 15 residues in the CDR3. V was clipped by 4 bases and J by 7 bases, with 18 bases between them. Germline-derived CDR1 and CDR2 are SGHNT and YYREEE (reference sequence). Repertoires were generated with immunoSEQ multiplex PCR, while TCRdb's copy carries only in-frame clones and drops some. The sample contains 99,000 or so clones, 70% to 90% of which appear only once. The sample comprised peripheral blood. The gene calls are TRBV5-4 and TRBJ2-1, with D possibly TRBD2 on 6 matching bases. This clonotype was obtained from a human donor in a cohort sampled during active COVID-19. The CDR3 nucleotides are TGTGCCAGCAGCCCCGACCTCGGGGGTTATAATGAGCAGTTCTTC. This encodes CASSPDLGGYNEQFF.